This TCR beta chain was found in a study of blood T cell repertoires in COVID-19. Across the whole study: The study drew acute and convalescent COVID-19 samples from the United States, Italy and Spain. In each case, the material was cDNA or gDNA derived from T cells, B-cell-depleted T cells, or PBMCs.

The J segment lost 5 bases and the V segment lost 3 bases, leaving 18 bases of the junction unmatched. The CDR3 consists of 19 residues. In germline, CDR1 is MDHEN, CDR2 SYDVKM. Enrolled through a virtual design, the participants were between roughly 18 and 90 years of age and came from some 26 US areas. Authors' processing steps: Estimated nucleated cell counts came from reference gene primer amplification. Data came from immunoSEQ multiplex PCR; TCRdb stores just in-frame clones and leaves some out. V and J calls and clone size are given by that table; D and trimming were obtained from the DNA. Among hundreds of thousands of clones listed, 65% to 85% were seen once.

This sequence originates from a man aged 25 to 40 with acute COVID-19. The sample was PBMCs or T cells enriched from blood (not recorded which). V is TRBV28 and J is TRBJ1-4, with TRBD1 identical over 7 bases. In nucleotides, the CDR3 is TGTGCCAGCAGTTTTCATACCATACCCCGACAGGGAGGCAATGAAAAACTGTTTTTT. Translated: CASSFHTIPRQGGNEKLFF.